Below, 27 T cell receptor beta chains from the same sample are listed, as sequenced in a study of control samples from healthy donors and cancer patients. Some clones are missing from TCRdb's copy, which holds only in-frame ones; the method was immunoSEQ multiplex PCR. The sample includes about 130,000 clones, about 94% of them seen just once. Input material: blood. Receptors were obtained from a man younger than 40 in good health.

This clone is a singleton in its sample. V gene TRBV5-6 combines with J gene TRBJ1-2; D gene uncertain. The V and J ends lost 3 bases and 6 bases respectively, with 12 bases between them. There are 13 residues in the CDR3. In germline, CDR1 is SGHDT, CDR2 YYEEEE. CDR3 amino acids: CASSYLLRDGYTF. The DNA for the CDR3 is TGTGCCAGCAGCTATCTTTTGCGGGATGGCTACACCTTC.

The chain has TRBV27 and TRBJ1-1; D perhaps matches TRBD1 (5 bases). Germline values: CDR1 MNHEY, CDR2 SMNVEV (reference sequence). The CDR3 covers 15 residues. The V end was cut by 5 bases, the J end by 0 bases, with 13 bases between. CDR3 loop: CASSPHRGVNTEAFF. DNA of the CDR3: TGTGCCAGCAGTCCCCATAGAGGGGTGAACACTGAAGCTTTCTTT.

The chain links TRBV9 to TRBJ2-1; maybe TRBD2 (6 bases). CDR1 and CDR2 (germline): SGDLS, YYNGEE. V gave up 0 bases and J gave up 0 bases, with 13 bases separating them. The CDR3 is 17 residues long. DNA for the CDR3: TGTGCCAGCAGCGTAGGAAGCGGGCCCGGCTCCTACAATGAGCAGTTCTTC. Protein: CASSVGSGPGSYNEQFF.

V gene TRBV5-1 combines with J gene TRBJ1-5, with D tentatively TRBD1 (6 bases). The CDR3 is 15 residues long. Deletions cut 2 bases from V and 3 bases from J, with 12 bases between. Germline V lookup: CDR1 SGHRS, CDR2 YFSETQ. In nucleotides, the CDR3 is TGCGCCAGCAGCTTCGAAGGGGGTTACAATCAGCCCCAGCATTTT. Protein: CASSFEGGYNQPQHF.

The CDR3 DNA reads TGCACCAGCAGCCAAGAAGAACTAGCTAGTCCAGAGACCCAGTACTTC. This translates into CTSSQEELASPETQYF. V and J are TRBV1 and TRBJ2-5; the D call in the table, TRBD2, was not verified against the DNA. TRBV1 is given as a pseudogene. This CDR3 has 16 residues.

The chain recombines TRBV6-6 with TRBJ1-2; 8 positions agree with TRBD1. Germline assignment: CDR1 MNHNY and CDR2 SVGAGI (reference sequence). This CDR3 comprises 15 residues. J gave up 4 bases and V 0 bases, and 4 bases lay outside the gene matches. Written as DNA, the CDR3 is TGTGCCAGCAGTTACTCGGACAGGGCTAGCTATGGCTACACCTTC. This encodes CASSYSDRASYGYTF.

The rearrangement links TRBV11-2 to TRBJ1-4; TRBD1 matches at 8 bases. J lost 2 bases, V lost 2 bases, and 4 bases had no gene match. Germline-derived CDR1 and CDR2 are SGHAT and FQNNGV. CDR3 length: 16 residues. The CDR3 coding sequence is TGTGCCAGCAGCTTATGGCAGGGGGCGACTAATGAAAAACTGTTTTTT. The encoded protein is CASSLWQGATNEKLFF.

This clone was seen once. The V gene is TRBV5-6, the J gene TRBJ1-1; 8 bases fit TRBD1. The germline CDR1 and CDR2 sequences are SGHDT and YYEEEE. Trimming cost V 1 base and J 3 bases; bases outside gene matches: 8. The CDR3 consists of 16 residues. The CDR3: CASSLPGRGQDTEAFF. CDR3 coding DNA: TGTGCCAGCAGCTTGCCCGGCAGGGGGCAAGACACTGAAGCTTTCTTT.

J is TRBJ2-1 and V is TRBV11-2; 10 nucleotides align to TRBD2. The CDR3 runs to 16 residues. With V trimmed by 1 base and J by 9 bases, 9 bases remained unmatched. Germline lookup yields CDR1 SGHAT and CDR2 FQNNGV. The CDR3 region is CASSLVPSGGEGEQFF. CDR3 DNA: TGTGCCAGCAGCTTAGTGCCTAGCGGGGGCGAGGGTGAGCAGTTCTTC. Using reference TRBV11-2 and TRBJ2-1 for the parts outside the CDR3, the full variable domain is EAGVAQSPRYKIIEKRQSVAFWCNPISGHATLYWYQQILGQGPKLLIQFQNNGVVDDSQLPKDRFSAERLKGVDSTLKIQPAKLEDSAVYLCASSLVPSGGEGEQFFGPGTRLTVL.

V usage is TRBV18 and J usage is TRBJ1-1; maybe TRBD1 (6 bases). Trimming pared 6 bases from V and 10 bases from J, leaving 24 bases between. This CDR3 region has 15 residues. Germline lookup yields CDR1 KGHSH and CDR2 LQKENI. This chain's CDR3 is CASSRSAGGDGVAFF. The CDR3 coding sequence is TGTGCCAGCTCGCGTTCGGCCGGGGGCGATGGGGTAGCTTTCTTT.

This clone appeared once. The rearrangement uses TRBV4-1 and TRBJ1-1; D not resolved. Germline CDR1 and CDR2: MGHRA and YSYEKL. V was cut by 1 base and J by 1 base, with 7 bases left in between. The CDR3 consists of 14 residues. As DNA, the CDR3 is TGCGCCAGCAGCCAAGGGGTACAGAACACTGAAGCTTTCTTT. Encoded protein: CASSQGVQNTEAFF.

The chain couples TRBV7-9 to TRBJ1-1; 9 nucleotides agree with TRBD1. J was trimmed by 5 bases and V by 5 bases; bases with no gene match: 6. The CDR3 is 14 residues long. Germline V gives CDR1 SEHNR, CDR2 FQNEAQ (reference sequence). DNA of the CDR3: TGTGCCAGCAGCCACCGGGACAGGGTAACTGAAGCTTTCTTT. The encoded protein is CASSHRDRVTEAFF.

This chain links TRBV6-5 with TRBJ2-7, with TRBD2 matching 12 bases. Germline lookup yields CDR1 MNHEY and CDR2 SVGAGI. V shed 2 bases and J 3 bases; nucleotides not matched to a gene: 5. The length of the CDR3 is 16 residues. The CDR3 DNA reads as TGTGCCAGCAGTTACACACTAGCGGGGGGCAACTACGAGCAGTACTTC. Its translation: CASSYTLAGGNYEQYF.

The chain joins TRBV19 to TRBJ2-2; the D gene could be TRBD1 or TRBD2 (5 bases each). Deletions cut 6 bases from V and 4 bases from J, with 9 bases between. Germline V gives CDR1 LNHDA, CDR2 SQIVND (reference sequence). The CDR3 is 13 residues long. The CDR3 nucleotides read TGTGCCAGTAGGAGAGGGGTCACCGGGGAGCTGTTTTTT. Amino acid sequence: CASRRGVTGELFF.

The chain employs TRBV9 and TRBJ1-2, with D unclear. Trimming took off 0 bases at V and 0 bases at J, with 9 bases between the two ends. Looked up from germline, CDR1 is SGDLS and CDR2 is YYNGEE. CDR3 size: 15 residues. DNA of the CDR3: TGTGCCAGCAGCGTAGGTGGGTCGTCTAACTATGGCTACACCTTC. This gives the protein CASSVGGSSNYGYTF.

CDR3 DNA sequence: TGTGCCAGCAGCGACAGGTTGAACACCGGGGAGCTGTTTTTT. Protein product: CASSDRLNTGELFF. The chain links TRBV6-4 to TRBJ2-2; TRBD1 might be the D (6 bases). The germline CDR1 and CDR2 sequences are MRHNA and SNTAGT. The CDR3 contains 14 residues. The V end lost 6 bases, the J end lost 1 base, and 9 bases lay between the germline ends.

This rearrangement joins TRBV11-2 to TRBJ2-7; D gene unclear. Trimming took off 0 bases at V and 2 bases at J, with 5 bases between the two ends. The CDR3 is 13 residues long. From germline, CDR1 is SGHAT and CDR2 FQNNGV. The CDR3, as DNA: TGTGCCAGCAGCTTAGAACGGGCCTACGAGCAGTACTTC. Its translation: CASSLERAYEQYF.

J is TRBJ1-2 and V is TRBV11-2, with 7 bases lining up with TRBD1. CDR1 and CDR2 (germline): SGHAT, FQNNGV. V shed 5 bases, J shed 5 bases, and the junction held 11 bases outside the gene matches. This CDR3 has 15 amino acids. CDR3 loop: CASSPGQVSGYGYTF. The DNA of the CDR3 is TGTGCCAGCAGCCCAGGACAGGTATCGGGTTATGGCTACACCTTC.

The chain uses TRBV6-2 or TRBV6-3 and TRBJ1-6, with D possibly being TRBD1 (6 bases). The V end lost 6 bases, the J end lost 2 bases, and 14 bases lay between the germline ends. The CDR3 consists of 16 residues. Germline assignment: CDR1 MNHEY and CDR2 SVGEGT. The CDR3 sequence: CASSVRGKPYNSPLHF. The CDR3 DNA follows: TGTGCCAGCAGCGTCAGGGGTAAGCCCTATAATTCACCCCTCCACTTT.

CDR3 loop: CASSDRGQGMFQPQHF. In DNA form, the CDR3 reads TGTGCCAGCAGCGATCGGGGACAGGGGATGTTTCAGCCCCAGCATTTT. This sequence joins TRBV27 and TRBJ1-5; 10 positions agree with TRBD1. This CDR3 has 16 amino acids. Germline V gives CDR1 MNHEY, CDR2 SMNVEV (reference sequence). Germline trimming cut 6 bases from V and 6 bases from J; bases unmatched to any gene: 11.

This chain joins TRBV5-4 and TRBJ2-5; 9 bases agree with TRBD1. The germline gives CDR1 SGHNT, CDR2 YYREEE (reference sequence). CDR3 length: 19 residues. The V segment lost 4 bases and the J segment 5 bases; nucleotides outside the gene matches: 21. CDR3 loop: CASSARYTTGGYALETQYF. In DNA form, the CDR3 reads TGTGCCAGCAGCGCACGTTATACGACAGGGGGTTATGCCTTGGAGACCCAGTACTTC.

CDR3 nucleotides: TGCAGTGCTAGTTCCACTAGCGGATCCGACACAGATACGCAGTATTTT. It yields the protein CSASSTSGSDTDTQYF. The chain joins TRBV20-1 to TRBJ2-3; TRBD2 aligns across 8 bases. The germline CDR1 and CDR2 sequences are DFQATT and SNEGSKA (reference sequence). This CDR3 is 16 amino acids long. J was trimmed by 2 bases and V by 3 bases; bases with no gene match: 10.

J is TRBJ1-1 and V is TRBV7-2; 10 bases map to TRBD1. J was trimmed by 4 bases and V by 5 bases; bases with no gene match: 4. In germline, CDR1 is SGHTA, CDR2 FQGNSA. The CDR3 is 14 residues long. The CDR3 region is CASSTRDRGTEAFF. The CDR3 DNA is TGTGCCAGCAGCACTCGGGACAGGGGCACTGAAGCTTTCTTT.

This chain joins TRBV29-1 and TRBJ1-2; D is perhaps TRBD1 (5 bases). Germline V lookup: CDR1 SQVTM, CDR2 ANQGSEA. Trimming shortened V by 7 bases and J by 8 bases, and 23 bases separated the two germline ends. CDR3 length: 14 residues. CDR3 amino acids: CSAERPGRSGGYTF. CDR3 nucleotide sequence: TGCAGCGCCGAAAGACCGGGACGGTCGGGAGGCTACACCTTC.

This clone was recorded only once. The chain uses TRBV28 and TRBJ1-2; 9 nucleotides agree with TRBD1. Germline CDR1 is MDHEN and CDR2 is SYDVKM. V lost 5 bases to trimming and J lost 5 bases; unmatched junction nucleotides: 9. This CDR3 has 15 residues. In DNA form, the CDR3 reads TGTGCCAGCAGTGAACCGGGACAGGGAAATTATGGCTACACCTTC. Protein product: CASSEPGQGNYGYTF.

The chain links TRBV4-2 to TRBJ1-4, with D maybe TRBD1 (5 bases). Germline V gives CDR1 LGHNA, CDR2 YNFKEQ. Trimming cost V 2 bases and J 8 bases, with 15 bases left between them. The CDR3 consists of 15 residues. CDR3 DNA sequence: TGTGCCAGCAGCCAAATGGGGGGAGTCGGAGAAAAACTGTTTTTT. This encodes CASSQMGGVGEKLFF.

V gene TRBV7-3 combines with J gene TRBJ1-3; no firm D call. The CDR3 loop spans 15 amino acids. The germline V gene has CDR1 SGHTA and CDR2 FQGTGA. Trimming pared 2 bases from V and 0 bases from J, leaving 8 bases between. The CDR3 DNA is TGTGCCAGCAGCTTAGGTCCGAGCTCTGGAAACACCATATATTTT. Amino acid sequence: CASSLGPSSGNTIYF.